The 8 T cell receptor beta chains below all came from one sample that was sequenced in a study of blood T cell repertoires in COVID-19. Here immunoSEQ multiplex PCR was the method, and the copy in TCRdb shows in-frame clones only, minus some. The repertoire consists of some 240,000 clones, with around 90% occurring once and the leading ten covering approximately 7.6%. Material for sequencing was peripheral blood. These receptors were obtained from a man in his 60s who had recovered from COVID-19.

V and J are TRBV29-1 and TRBJ1-1; perhaps TRBD1 as D (5 bases). Between the trimmed V and J ends, which lost 2 bases and 4 bases, there was a span of 26 bases. The CDR3 consists of 18 residues. CDR1 and CDR2 from the germline V gene are SQVTM and ANQGSEA. In DNA, the CDR3 is TGCAGCGTTGAATTCGCAGGGTCCAAAGATCCCTCGGGCACTGAAGCTTTCTTT. It specifies CSVEFAGSKDPSGTEAFF.

The gene calls are TRBV12-3 or TRBV12-4 and TRBJ2-7; no definite D call. The CDR3 contains 10 residues. V was cut by 6 bases and J by 7 bases, with 7 bases left in between. The CDR3 DNA is TGTGCCAGCAGCTTCGGGGAGCAGTACTTC. This gives the protein CASSFGEQYF.

This clone turned up a few times. This sequence joins TRBV18 and TRBJ2-3; 9 bases are a match to TRBD2. Germline lookup yields CDR1 KGHSH and CDR2 LQKENI. CDR3 length: 17 amino acids. With V trimmed by 5 bases and J by 1 base, 10 bases remained unmatched. The CDR3 nucleotides read TGTGCCAGCTCAGCTGACAATATAGCGGGGGGCACAGATACGCAGTATTTT. It yields the protein CASSADNIAGGTDTQYF.

As to this clone: Mismatch with germline at one junction end may stem from a read error. The CDR3 coding sequence is TGTGCCAGCAGCCAACAGGGGCACCCTTCTATCTTT. Amino acid sequence: CASSQQGHPSIF. V is TRBV3-1 (or the pseudogene TRBV3-2) and J is TRBJ1-1; maybe TRBD1 (6 bases). The germline gives CDR1 LGHDT, CDR2 YNNKEL (reference sequence). The CDR3 is 12 residues long.

The chain is built from TRBV7-6 and TRBJ2-2, with D perhaps matching TRBD2 (6 bases). CDR3 length: 16 amino acids. Trimming pared 5 bases from V and 2 bases from J, leaving 15 bases between. The germline gives CDR1 SGHVS, CDR2 FNYEAQ. CDR3: CASSVGGGGNTGELFF. DNA of the CDR3: TGTGCCAGCAGCGTCGGGGGTGGAGGAAACACCGGGGAGCTGTTTTTT.

V usage is TRBV7-8 and J usage is TRBJ2-1; D is perhaps TRBD2 (6 bases). This CDR3 has 16 amino acids. Per the germline V gene, CDR1 is SGHVS and CDR2 is FQNEAQ. V shed 3 bases and J shed 4 bases, with 16 bases lying between them. The CDR3 coding sequence is TGTGCCAGCAGCTTTTGGGCGGAGGGGCGATACAATGAGCAGTTCTTC. Translated: CASSFWAEGRYNEQFF.

The chain has TRBV13 and TRBJ2-3; possible D gene TRBD1, 6 bases. The CDR3 is made up of 16 amino acids. The V and J ends lost 5 bases and 2 bases respectively, with 17 bases between them. Germline values: CDR1 PRHDT, CDR2 FYEKMQ (reference sequence). CDR3 in amino acids: CASSPHGQLFTDTQYF. CDR3 nucleotide sequence: TGTGCCAGCAGCCCGCACGGACAGTTGTTCACAGATACGCAGTATTTT.

This clone is a singleton in its sample. V and J are TRBV18 and TRBJ1-2, with D perhaps TRBD1 (6 bases). CDR1 and CDR2 (germline): KGHSH, LQKENI. V was clipped by 5 bases and J by 7 bases, with 26 bases between them. The CDR3 consists of 17 residues. The CDR3 protein is CASSTVKVGGLIGGYTF. The CDR3 DNA reads as TGTGCCAGCTCAACCGTAAAAGTCGGGGGGCTGATAGGTGGCTACACCTTC.